One and the same sample provided the 9 T cell receptor beta chains below, sequenced in a study of T-cell reconstitution after alpha-beta-depleted transplantation in children. Unique molecular identifiers featured in how the TCRbeta library was prepared. TCRdb fed the PCR reads into MiXCR, producing one record per CDR3 protein. The sample has approximately 520,000 distinct CDR3 sequences; 11% are singletons. The sample consisted of PBMCs, mostly from graft donor cells, taken 180 days after TCRalphabeta/CD19-depleted stem cell transplant. The receptors come from a female patient between 2 and 15 years old who had a stem cell transplant for aplastic anemia, so the T cells may come from the graft donor.

This clonotype was found a few times. The genes are TRBV28 and TRBJ2-4, with 7 bases lining up with TRBD2. Germline-derived CDR1 and CDR2 are MDHEN and SYDVKM. Losses at the gene ends were 1 base for V and 0 bases for J; bases not matched to a gene: 6. CDR3 length equals 17 residues. CDR3: CASSLSGEGIAKNIQYF. The CDR3 nucleotides are TGTGCCAGCAGTTTATCGGGGGAGGGGATAGCCAAAAACATTCAGTACTTC.

This clonotype turned up a few times. J is TRBJ2-3 and V is TRBV10-3; D not resolved. Per germline, CDR1 ENHRY and CDR2 SYGVKD. CDR3 length equals 14 residues. Trimming left V 4 bases short and J 6 bases short, with 14 bases between. The CDR3 DNA reads as TGTGCCATCAGTGGCGGCAAAAAGGAGGATACGCAGTATTTT. Protein product: CAISGGKKEDTQYF.

This clonotype was seen only a few times. The chain carries TRBV12-5 and TRBJ1-5; the D gene is possibly TRBD1 (5 bases). The V end was cut by 4 bases, the J end by 9 bases, with 16 bases between. Germline assignment: CDR1 LGHNT and CDR2 FRNRAP. The CDR3 spans 14 residues. This CDR3 is CASGSPLTQGPQHF. The CDR3 DNA reads TGTGCTAGTGGTTCCCCCCTTACCCAGGGGCCCCAGCATTTT. The variable domain in full, with the rest retrieved from reference TRBV12-5 and TRBJ1-5, is DARVTQTPRHKVTEMGQEVTMRCQPILGHNTVFWYRQTMMQGLELLAYFRNRAPLDDSGMPKDRFSAEMPDATLATLKIQPSEPRDSAVYFCASGSPLTQGPQHFGDGTRLSIL.

The rearrangement uses TRBV7-2 and TRBJ2-1; D is possibly TRBD2 (5 bases). Germline values: CDR1 SGHTA, CDR2 FQGNSA. The CDR3 contains 14 residues. Trimming cost V 7 bases and J 0 bases, with 10 bases left between them. CDR3 bases: TGTGCCAGCATTCGGGGAAGCTCCTACAATGAGCAGTTCTTC. Amino acid sequence: CASIRGSSYNEQFF.

V usage is TRBV28 and J usage is TRBJ1-2; no clear D gene. The CDR3 extends over 12 amino acids. V was clipped by 4 bases and J by 4 bases, with 7 bases between them. The germline V gene encodes CDR1 MDHEN and CDR2 SYDVKM. The CDR3 bases are TGTGCCAGCAGTTCCGGAGCCTATGGCTACACCTTC. Its protein product is CASSSGAYGYTF.

In its sample, this clonotype was seen a few times. The V and J genes are TRBV3-1 and TRBJ1-1; 7 nucleotides line up with TRBD1. V lost 3 bases to trimming and J lost 3 bases; unmatched junction nucleotides: 4. The CDR3 loop spans 14 amino acids. CDR1 is LGHDT and CDR2 is YNNKEL in the germline V gene (reference sequence). The CDR3 DNA follows: TGTGCCAGCAGCCATGACACAGGGGACACTGAAGCTTTCTTT. Its translation: CASSHDTGDTEAFF.

This clonotype came up a few times. The gene calls are TRBV5-1 and TRBJ2-7, with D possibly being TRBD1 (7 bases). CDR3 length equals 14 residues. Germline V CDR1 and CDR2: SGHRS, YFSETQ. Trimming removed 0 bases at V and 4 bases at J, with 11 bases between. The CDR3 reads CASSLGSGGYEQYV. The CDR3 DNA sequence: TGCGCCAGCAGCTTGGGATCAGGGGGGTACGAGCAGTACGTC.

This sequence joins TRBV5-1 and TRBJ1-2; D possibly corresponds to TRBD1 (5 bases). CDR1 is SGHRS and CDR2 is YFSETQ in the germline V gene. This CDR3 is built from 15 residues. Deletions cut 0 bases from V and 5 bases from J, with 14 bases between. In nucleotides, the CDR3 is TGCGCCAGCAGCTTGGGCAGCAGTTCAGGGTATGGCTACACCTTC. Translation gives CASSLGSSSGYGYTF.

This clonotype was recorded at least ten times. This chain links TRBV7-9 with TRBJ2-1; D call uncertain. The CDR3 totals 12 residues. The germline gives CDR1 SEHNR, CDR2 FQNEAQ (reference sequence). V was clipped by 7 bases and J by 6 bases, with 10 bases between them. The CDR3 DNA reads as TGTGCCAGCATGACAAATGGCAATGAGCAGTTCTTC. Protein: CASMTNGNEQFF.